One sample yielded the 17 T cell receptor beta chains listed below, sequenced in a study of CD8 T cells in ankylosing spondylitis. Study-level results: Made up of about eight highly homologous variants, a TCR beta motif appeared characteristic of ankylosing spondylitis blood.

These receptors have no known antigen. From the 5' RACE reads, TCRdb called clonotypes with MiXCR, one entry per CDR3 protein. The table has about 220,000 distinct CDR3 sequences, 15% to 20% seen once. The sequenced sample consisted of blood, either unsorted or a sorted T cell fraction (not recorded which). The receptors here all came from a male donor with ankylosing spondylitis.

This sequence joins TRBV9 and TRBJ1-6; D unresolved. The CDR3 runs 17 residues. Germline V gene sequence: CDR1 SGDLS, CDR2 YYNGEE. The V and J ends lost 0 bases and 10 bases respectively, with 20 bases between them. CDR3 amino acids: CASSVDTRAGSGSPLHF. Here the CDR3 DNA reads TGTGCCAGCAGCGTAGATACCCGGGCGGGGTCTGGGTCACCCCTCCACTTT.

This clonotype has just a few counts. The V call is TRBV12-3 or TRBV12-4, the J call TRBJ1-2, with D possibly matching TRBD1 (5 bases). V was shortened by 3 bases and J by 4 bases, with 9 bases between the two germline ends. The CDR3 is 13 amino acids. The DNA for the CDR3 is TGTGCCAGCAGTTTTGGGGGGGGCTATGGCTACACCTTC. Residues: CASSFGGGYGYTF.

The chain uses TRBV15 and TRBJ2-2, with 10 positions matching TRBD1. The ends lost 1 base at V and 4 bases at J; junction bases unmatched: 6. The CDR3 has 17 residues. CDR1 is LNHNV, CDR2 YYDKDF, per germline (reference sequence). The DNA for the CDR3 is TGTGCCACCAGCAGAGGGGGACAGGGGATAGGCACCGGGGAGCTGTTTTTT. It translates to CATSRGGQGIGTGELFF.

This chain uses TRBV20-1 with TRBJ1-1; 9 bases align to TRBD1. This CDR3 spans 15 amino acids. Trimming cost V 0 bases and J 4 bases; bases outside gene matches: 6. Per germline, CDR1 DFQATT and CDR2 SNEGSKA (reference sequence). This CDR3 is CSAREWDRVGTEAFF. The CDR3 bases are TGCAGTGCTAGAGAGTGGGACAGGGTTGGCACTGAAGCTTTCTTT.

V is TRBV19 and J is TRBJ2-1; D remains unclear. With 6 bases removed from V and 7 bases from J, the gap between germline ends came to 7 bases. The CDR3 spans 11 residues. Germline V CDR1 and CDR2: LNHDA, SQIVND (reference sequence). CDR3 loop: CASRIGNEQFF. CDR3 nucleotide sequence: TGTGCCAGTAGGATTGGGAATGAGCAGTTCTTC.

The genes are TRBV4-3 and TRBJ2-7, with 13 bases identical to TRBD2. V dropped 0 bases and J dropped 4; count of bases not matched to a gene: 3. CDR3 length: 16 amino acids. Germline CDR1 LGHNA, CDR2 YSLEER. For the CDR3, the DNA is TGCGCCAGCAGCCAAGAGTGGACTAGCGGGAGTTACGAGCAGTACTTC. Its translation is CASSQEWTSGSYEQYF.

The sample holds a few counts of this clonotype. The rearrangement uses TRBV9 and TRBJ2-3; D unresolved. V was trimmed by 0 bases and J by 2 bases, leaving 19 bases between them. Germline CDR1 is SGDLS and CDR2 is YYNGEE. This CDR3 is built from 18 residues. This CDR3 is CASSVDRIHTKVTDTQYF. CDR3 DNA sequence: TGTGCCAGCAGCGTAGACAGAATTCACACTAAAGTCACAGATACGCAGTATTTT.

This chain's CDR3 is CASSFGTSGSTDTQYF. As DNA, the CDR3 is TGTGCCAGCAGCTTCGGTACTAGCGGGAGCACAGATACGCAGTATTTT. This chain connects TRBV5-6 to TRBJ2-3, with 9 bases matching TRBD2. The CDR3 runs 16 residues. Germline CDR1 is SGHDT and CDR2 is YYEEEE. Trimming at V came to 2 bases and at J to 0 bases, leaving 4 bases not matched to a gene. Complete variable domain (other parts from reference TRBV5-6 and TRBJ2-3): DAGVTQSPTHLIKTRGQQVTLRCSPKSGHDTVSWYQQALGQGPQFIFQYYEEEERQRGNFPDRFSGHQFPNYSSELNVNALLLGDSALYLCASSFGTSGSTDTQYFGPGTRLTVL.

The table lists this clonotype with a few counts. The chain is built from TRBV6-5 and TRBJ2-1; D is ambiguous. Germline lookup yields CDR1 MNHEY and CDR2 SVGAGI. V shed 2 bases and J shed 2 bases, with 13 bases lying between them. The CDR3 is 16 amino acids. CDR3 sequence (DNA): TGTGCCAGCAGTTACATCAGCGTTAGCCCCTACAATGAGCAGTTCTTC. It yields the protein CASSYISVSPYNEQFF.

CDR3 region: CASSLSGRADTIYF. In DNA, the CDR3 is TGTGCCAGCAGTTTATCGGGCAGGGCAGACACCATATATTTT. The rearrangement joins TRBV27 to TRBJ1-3; D perhaps matches TRBD1 (5 bases). The V gene lost 0 bases and the J gene lost 8 bases, with 11 bases spanning the gap. This CDR3 contains 14 residues. Germline V gene data show CDR1 as MNHEY and CDR2 as SMNVEV (reference sequence).

V and J are TRBV12-5 and TRBJ2-7; 8 bases match TRBD2. CDR3 size: 13 residues. Germline CDR1 and CDR2: LGHNT and FRNRAP. Trimming removed 5 bases from V and 5 bases from J; junction bases left unmatched: 5. CDR3 in DNA: TGTGCTAGTGGTCCACCGGGGGGGCACGAGCAGTACTTC. It encodes CASGPPGGHEQYF. The variable domain in full, completed from reference TRBV12-5 and TRBJ2-7, reads DARVTQTPRHKVTEMGQEVTMRCQPILGHNTVFWYRQTMMQGLELLAYFRNRAPLDDSGMPKDRFSAEMPDATLATLKIQPSEPRDSAVYFCASGPPGGHEQYFGPGTRLTVT.

This clonotype has just a few counts. The V and J genes are TRBV12-3 or TRBV12-4 and TRBJ2-1; 10 bases are a match to TRBD1. This CDR3 has 15 residues. The junction had 7 bases not matched to a gene; V was cut back by 6 bases and J by 5 bases. For the CDR3, the DNA is TGTGCCAGCAGAAGCTCCGGGACAGGGGACAATGAGCAGTTCTTC. Translating gives CASRSSGTGDNEQFF.

This clonotype was observed a handful of times. V gene TRBV4-1 combines with J gene TRBJ1-5, with D uncertain. The CDR3 consists of 14 residues. V was cut by 0 bases and J by 5 bases, with 8 bases left in between. CDR1 and CDR2 from the germline V gene are MGHRA and YSYEKL. CDR3 sequence: CASSQEDGDQPQHF. Here the CDR3 DNA reads TGCGCCAGCAGCCAAGAGGACGGGGATCAGCCCCAGCATTTT.

This clonotype was counted at least ten times. This chain links TRBV20-1 with TRBJ1-1, with no clear D. The CDR3 has 14 residues. Germline V gene sequence: CDR1 DFQATT, CDR2 SNEGSKA (reference sequence). V dropped 8 bases and J dropped 0 bases, with 16 bases sitting between them. The CDR3 DNA reads as TGCAGTACTCCAGGTGTCCGGATGAACACTGAAGCTTTCTTT. This translates into CSTPGVRMNTEAFF.

The rearrangement joins TRBV19 to TRBJ2-1; TRBD1 or TRBD2 may be the D gene (5 bases each). V lost 2 bases to trimming and J lost 3 bases, with 17 bases between them. The germline V gene encodes CDR1 LNHDA and CDR2 SQIVND (reference sequence). CDR3 length: 17 amino acids. This chain's CDR3 is CASSIPSDPGHYNEQFF. DNA of the CDR3: TGTGCCAGTAGTATACCATCGGACCCGGGGCACTACAATGAGCAGTTCTTC. The whole variable domain, remainder taken from reference TRBV19 and TRBJ2-1, is DGGITQSPKYLFRKEGQNVTLSCEQNLNHDAMYWYRQDPGQGLRLIYYSQIVNDFQKGDIAEGYSVSREKKESFPLTVTSAQKNPTAFYLCASSIPSDPGHYNEQFFGPGTRLTVL.

This clonotype was found a few times. This chain joins TRBV2 and TRBJ1-3, with D tentatively TRBD1 (5 bases). CDR3 length equals 17 residues. Germline CDR1 SNHLY, CDR2 FYNNEI. V shed 6 bases and J shed 0 bases, with 18 bases lying between them. CDR3 region: CASRESPGLISGNTIYF. DNA for the CDR3: TGTGCCAGCAGGGAAAGTCCGGGACTCATCTCTGGAAACACCATATATTTT.

This clonotype was found many times. The rearrangement joins TRBV12-3 or TRBV12-4 to TRBJ2-7; no firm D call. CDR3 length equals 12 residues. The V and J ends lost 6 bases and 5 bases respectively, with 11 bases between them. The CDR3 region has the DNA TGTGCCAGCAGCCCCTCAGGTGACGAGCAGTACTTC. This sequence encodes CASSPSGDEQYF.